This T cell receptor beta chain stems from a study of T cells in women clearing cervical HPV infection (dated by TCRdb to 2017 to 2018). The study in broad terms: The cases were 25 to 30 women with histologically confirmed HPV16-related CIN3 or worse, and 2 of those women had invasive cancers. The controls were around 26 women whose single incident HPV16 infection cleared within 12 months with no development of precancer or cancer. Blood from cases was collected at the visit where the lesion was first found, while blood from controls was collected once the infection could no longer be detected. For cases, a median interval of 149 days, with an interquartile range of roughly 80 to 210 days, was observed between lesion detection and blood sampling. Since only a few of the women had HLA typing available, the possibility that HLA type was acting as a confounder could not be ruled out. Nested within Costa Rica's Guanacaste HPV Natural History Study, an exploratory proof-of-principle case-control study compared TCR repertoires across cervical HPV16 outcomes. Cases were matched to controls by age within five years and by the year the sample was collected. Cases had a median age of around 32 years and controls had a median age of around 40, with no significant differences in baseline characteristics. In the parent cohort, 10,049 women aged 18 or older were enrolled in Guanacaste, Costa Rica, during about 1993 to 1994 and then followed for seven years. Quality controls consisted of five blinded duplicates per group, for a total of roughly 60 samples made up of about 50 participants and ten or so replicates. General findings and caveats noted by the study authors: TRBV6-7 relative abundance was lower in cases than in controls (around 0.11% versus 0.16%; Bonferroni P = 0.0008). Random forest classifiers that combined richness and V gene abundances separated cases from controls with an estimated AUC of less than 0.85. CIN3+ cases had significantly higher TCR repertoire richness than controls across sequencing depths, but evenness did not differ between the groups. Because the number of T cells per sample was unknown, the richness differences could reflect varying T-cell content rather than repertoire biology. The cross-sectional design could not show whether the associations came before the infection or were a result of it, and neither effector/memory subsets nor HPV-specific T cells were isolated.

Worth noting for this clone: This receptor's antigen is unknown. The CDR3 end is not reached by the read, which stops 3 residues before it; the germline J gene fills it in.

Every participant had a single incident cervical HPV16 infection, and prevalent HPV16 infections were excluded. Cervical HPV DNA was detected with MY09/MY11 PCR, and genotyping was done by dot-blot hybridization. Fifteen mL of heparinized blood were centrifuged, and the buffy coat was split into aliquots, frozen at -30 degrees C, and then kept at -80 degrees C. QIAGEN kits were used to extract genomic DNA from the buffy coat specimens. TCR beta CDR3 regions were amplified by multiplex PCR using the immunoSEQ assay from an average of roughly 1,100 ng genomic DNA per sample. To correct primer bias, the assay used a complete synthetic TCR repertoire to set an amplification baseline. Amplicons were sequenced on the Illumina platform. Processing in the source paper ran as follows. Sequences were error-corrected by clustering with frequency ratios and a modified nearest-neighbor algorithm and were then analyzed in the immunoSEQ Analyzer with IMGT gene definitions. At each rarefaction depth, TCR richness and evenness were averaged across 20 rarefaction repeats, and any sample with fewer sequences than the depth was left out. Relative abundances of V, D and J genes were compared between groups using Wilcoxon rank sum tests, with FDR correction applied. Blinded duplicates gave an intraclass correlation of more than 90% for TCR richness and an average of 76.4% across roughly 69 gene segments. TCRdb's version of the immuneACCESS table is confined to in-frame rearrangements and falls short of the full clone set. An unresolved V gene accounts for under half of the shortfall where checked; the remainder is of unknown origin. The V and J calls and clone size were taken over from that table, and D and trimming were inferred from the DNA. The sample's own table lists fewer than 25,000 clones. About 16% of the sample belongs to the ten largest clones.

Including cysteine and phenylalanine, the CDR3 has 14 amino acids. Of the CDR3's DNA, 33 bases were read; they are in frame from base 1. From the germline V gene, CDR1 is ENHRY and CDR2 is SYGVKD. This TCR was sampled from a woman aged 18 to 75 with a cervical HPV16 infection that either progressed to CIN3+ or cleared (not recorded which). The V gene is TRBV10-3 and the J gene is TRBJ2-2, with 8 bases in between that match TRBD2. The sequenced material came from blood buffy coat. The CDR3 region: CAVNAGGGNEKLFF. Incomplete CDR3 DNA: TGTGCCGTCAACGCCGGGGGGGGGAATGAAAAG.